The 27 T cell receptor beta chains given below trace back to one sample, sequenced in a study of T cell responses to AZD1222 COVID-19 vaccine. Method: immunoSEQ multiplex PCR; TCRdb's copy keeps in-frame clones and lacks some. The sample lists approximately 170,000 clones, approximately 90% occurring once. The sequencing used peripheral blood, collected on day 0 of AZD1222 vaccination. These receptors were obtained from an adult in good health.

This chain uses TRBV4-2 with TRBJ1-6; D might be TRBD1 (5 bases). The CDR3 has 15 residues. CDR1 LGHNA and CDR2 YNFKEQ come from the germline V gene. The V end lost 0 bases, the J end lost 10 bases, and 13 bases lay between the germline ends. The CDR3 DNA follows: TGTGCCAGCAGCCAAGAAACTGACAGTGGCTCACCCCTCCACTTT. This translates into CASSQETDSGSPLHF.

CDR3 in amino acids: CASSRSQGDPYEQYF. The CDR3 DNA reads TGCGCCAGCAGCCGATCTCAGGGGGACCCCTACGAGCAGTACTTC. V is TRBV4-1 and J is TRBJ2-7, with TRBD1 identical over 7 bases. V lost 4 bases to trimming and J lost 2 bases; unmatched junction nucleotides: 8. The CDR3 length is 15 residues. The V gene's germline CDR1 is MGHRA and CDR2 YSYEKL.

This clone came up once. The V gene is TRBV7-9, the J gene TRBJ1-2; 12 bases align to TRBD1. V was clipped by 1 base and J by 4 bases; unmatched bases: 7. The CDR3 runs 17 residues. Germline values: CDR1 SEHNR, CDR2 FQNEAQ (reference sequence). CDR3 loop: CASSLGGQGALGYGYTF. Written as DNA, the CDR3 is TGTGCCAGCAGCTTAGGGGGACAGGGGGCGCTGGGCTATGGCTACACCTTC.

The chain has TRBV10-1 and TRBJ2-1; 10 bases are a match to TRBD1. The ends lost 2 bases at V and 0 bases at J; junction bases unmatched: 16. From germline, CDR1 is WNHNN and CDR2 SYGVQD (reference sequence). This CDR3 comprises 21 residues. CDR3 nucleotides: TGCGCCAGCAGTGAGGGGACAGGGGTTTGGGGTAGACCGGACTCCTACAATGAGCAGTTCTTC. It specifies CASSEGTGVWGRPDSYNEQFF.

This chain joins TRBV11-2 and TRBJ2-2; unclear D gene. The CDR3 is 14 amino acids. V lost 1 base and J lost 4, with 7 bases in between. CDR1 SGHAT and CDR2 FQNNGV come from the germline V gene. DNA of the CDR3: TGTGCCAGCAGCTTAGGACTTAGCACCGGGGAGCTGTTTTTT. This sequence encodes CASSLGLSTGELFF.

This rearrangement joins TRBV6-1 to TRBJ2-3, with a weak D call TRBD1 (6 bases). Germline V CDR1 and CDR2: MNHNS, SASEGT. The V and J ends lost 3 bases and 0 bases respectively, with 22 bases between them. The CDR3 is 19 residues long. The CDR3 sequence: CASSDGGHYYPTSTDTQYF. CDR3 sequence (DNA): TGTGCCAGCAGTGATGGGGGACACTATTACCCCACTAGCACAGATACGCAGTATTTT.

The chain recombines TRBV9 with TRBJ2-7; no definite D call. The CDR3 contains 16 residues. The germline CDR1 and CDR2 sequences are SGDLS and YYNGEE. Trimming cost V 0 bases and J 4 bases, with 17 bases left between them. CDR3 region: CASSVGEALLGYEQYF. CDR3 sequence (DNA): TGTGCCAGCAGCGTAGGTGAGGCCCTTTTGGGGTACGAGCAGTACTTC.

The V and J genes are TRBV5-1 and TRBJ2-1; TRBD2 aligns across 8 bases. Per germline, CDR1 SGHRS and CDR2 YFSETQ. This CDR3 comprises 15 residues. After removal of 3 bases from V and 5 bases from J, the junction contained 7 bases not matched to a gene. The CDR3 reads CASSSSGTRHNEQFF. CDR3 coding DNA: TGCGCCAGCAGCTCTTCCGGGACTAGACACAATGAGCAGTTCTTC. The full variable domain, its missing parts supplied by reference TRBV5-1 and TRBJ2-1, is KAGVTQTPRYLIKTRGQQVTLSCSPISGHRSVSWYQQTPGQGLQFLFEYFSETQRNKGNFPGRFSGRQFSNSRSEMNVSTLELGDSALYLCASSSSGTRHNEQFFGPGTRLTVL.

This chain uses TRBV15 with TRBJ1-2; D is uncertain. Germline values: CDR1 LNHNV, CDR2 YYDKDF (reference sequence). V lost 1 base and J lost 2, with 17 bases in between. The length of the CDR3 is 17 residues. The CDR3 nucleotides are TGTGCCACCAGCAGAGCAACCAAGGGTCGACGAAACTATGGCTACACCTTC. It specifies CATSRATKGRRNYGYTF.

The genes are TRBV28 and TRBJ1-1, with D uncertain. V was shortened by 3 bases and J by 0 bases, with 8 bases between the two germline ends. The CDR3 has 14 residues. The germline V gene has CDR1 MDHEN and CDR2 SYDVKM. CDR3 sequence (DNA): TGTGCCAGCAGTTTCACCAGAGTGAACACTGAAGCTTTCTTT. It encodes CASSFTRVNTEAFF.

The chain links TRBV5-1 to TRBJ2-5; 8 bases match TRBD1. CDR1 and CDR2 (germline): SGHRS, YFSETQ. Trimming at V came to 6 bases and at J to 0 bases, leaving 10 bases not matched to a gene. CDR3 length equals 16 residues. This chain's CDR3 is CASTPGGSQYQETQYF. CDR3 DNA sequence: TGCGCCAGCACCCCAGGGGGCTCCCAGTACCAAGAGACCCAGTACTTC.

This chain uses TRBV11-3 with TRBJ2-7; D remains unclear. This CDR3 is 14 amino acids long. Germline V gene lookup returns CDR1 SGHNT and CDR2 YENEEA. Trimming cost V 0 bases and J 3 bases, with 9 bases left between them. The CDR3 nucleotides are TGTGCCAGCAGCTTAGAAGTCTCCTACTACGAGCAGTACTTC. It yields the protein CASSLEVSYYEQYF.

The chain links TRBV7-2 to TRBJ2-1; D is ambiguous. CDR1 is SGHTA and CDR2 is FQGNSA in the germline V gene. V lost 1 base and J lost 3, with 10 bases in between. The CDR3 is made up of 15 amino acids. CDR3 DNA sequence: TGTGCCAGCAGCTTAGGCCCTCCGGACTACAATGAGCAGTTCTTC. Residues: CASSLGPPDYNEQFF.

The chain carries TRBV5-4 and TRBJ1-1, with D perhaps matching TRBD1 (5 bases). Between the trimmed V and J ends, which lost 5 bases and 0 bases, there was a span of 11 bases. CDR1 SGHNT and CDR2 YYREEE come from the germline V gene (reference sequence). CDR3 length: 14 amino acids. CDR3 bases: TGTGCCAGCAGGCGGGGGGAGATGAACACTGAAGCTTTCTTT. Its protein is CASRRGEMNTEAFF.

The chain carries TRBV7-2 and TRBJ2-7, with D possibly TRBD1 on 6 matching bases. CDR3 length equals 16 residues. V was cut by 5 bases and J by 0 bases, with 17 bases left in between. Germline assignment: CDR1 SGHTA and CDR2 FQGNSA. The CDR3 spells CASSRTEKRGSYEQYF. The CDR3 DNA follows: TGTGCCAGCAGCCGGACAGAGAAGCGAGGCTCCTACGAGCAGTACTTC.

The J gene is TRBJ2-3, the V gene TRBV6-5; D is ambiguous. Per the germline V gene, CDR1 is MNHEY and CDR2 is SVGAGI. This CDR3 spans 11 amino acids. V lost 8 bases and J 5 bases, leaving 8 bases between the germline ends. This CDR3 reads CASLDRDTQYF. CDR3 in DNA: TGTGCCAGCTTAGACCGAGATACGCAGTATTTT.

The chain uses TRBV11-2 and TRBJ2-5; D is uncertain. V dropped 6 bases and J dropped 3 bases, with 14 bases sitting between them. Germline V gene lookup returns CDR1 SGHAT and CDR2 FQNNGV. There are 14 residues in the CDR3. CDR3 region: CASRTLRREETQYF. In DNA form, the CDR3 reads TGTGCCAGCAGGACCCTGAGAAGGGAAGAGACCCAGTACTTC.

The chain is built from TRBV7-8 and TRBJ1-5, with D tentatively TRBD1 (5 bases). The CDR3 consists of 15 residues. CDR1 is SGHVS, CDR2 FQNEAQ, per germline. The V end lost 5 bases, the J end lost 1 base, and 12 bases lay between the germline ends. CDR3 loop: CASSLDSESNQPQHF. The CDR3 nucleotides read TGTGCCAGCAGCCTAGACAGCGAGAGCAATCAGCCCCAGCATTTT.

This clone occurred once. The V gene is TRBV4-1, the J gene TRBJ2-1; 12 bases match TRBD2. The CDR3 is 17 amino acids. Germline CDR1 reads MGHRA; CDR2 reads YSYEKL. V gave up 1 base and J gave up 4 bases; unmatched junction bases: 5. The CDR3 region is CASSQGLAGALYNEQFF. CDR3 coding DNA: TGCGCCAGCAGCCAAGGACTAGCGGGAGCCCTTTACAATGAGCAGTTCTTC.

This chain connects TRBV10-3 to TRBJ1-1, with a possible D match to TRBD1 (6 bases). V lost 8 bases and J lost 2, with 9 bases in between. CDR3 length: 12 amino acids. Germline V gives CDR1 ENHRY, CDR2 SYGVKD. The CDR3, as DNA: TGTGCCATCTCGGACAGCAACACTGAAGCTTTCTTT. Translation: CAISDSNTEAFF.

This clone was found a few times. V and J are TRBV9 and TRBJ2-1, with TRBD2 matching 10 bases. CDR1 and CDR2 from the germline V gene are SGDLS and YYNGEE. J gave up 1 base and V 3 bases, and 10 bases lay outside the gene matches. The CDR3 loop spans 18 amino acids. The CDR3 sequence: CASSDEPTSGKSYNEQFF. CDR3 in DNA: TGTGCCAGCAGCGATGAGCCCACTAGCGGGAAATCCTACAATGAGCAGTTCTTC.

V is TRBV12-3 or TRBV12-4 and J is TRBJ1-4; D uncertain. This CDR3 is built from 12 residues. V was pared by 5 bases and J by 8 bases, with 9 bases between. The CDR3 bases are TGTGCCAGCAGTACCTCTCGGGAAAAACTGTTTTTT. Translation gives CASSTSREKLFF.

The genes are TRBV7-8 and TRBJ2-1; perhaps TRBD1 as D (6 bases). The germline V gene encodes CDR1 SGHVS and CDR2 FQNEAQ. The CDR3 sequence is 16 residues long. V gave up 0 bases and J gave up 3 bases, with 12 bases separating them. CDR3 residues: CASSLASRGYYNEQFF. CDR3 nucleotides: TGTGCCAGCAGCTTAGCGTCCAGGGGCTACTACAATGAGCAGTTCTTC.

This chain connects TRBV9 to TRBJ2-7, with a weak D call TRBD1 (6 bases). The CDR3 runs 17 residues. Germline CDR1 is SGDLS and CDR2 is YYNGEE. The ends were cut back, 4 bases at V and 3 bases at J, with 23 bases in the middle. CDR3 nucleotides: TGTGCCAGCAGCACACGCTCCTCGGCAGGGGCCTACTACGAGCAGTACTTC. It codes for CASSTRSSAGAYYEQYF.

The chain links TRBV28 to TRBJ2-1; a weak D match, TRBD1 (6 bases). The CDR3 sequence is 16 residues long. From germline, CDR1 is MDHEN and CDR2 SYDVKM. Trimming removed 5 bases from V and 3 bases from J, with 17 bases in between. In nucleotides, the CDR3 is TGTGCCAGCAGTAAAGCCGGGACAAGTAGCTACAATGAGCAGTTCTTC. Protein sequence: CASSKAGTSSYNEQFF.

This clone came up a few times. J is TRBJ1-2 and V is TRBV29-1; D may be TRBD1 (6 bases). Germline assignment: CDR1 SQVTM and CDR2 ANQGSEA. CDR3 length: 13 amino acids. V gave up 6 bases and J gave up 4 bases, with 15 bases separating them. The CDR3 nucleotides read TGCAGCGTCCCCGCGGGGGCAGGCTATGGCTACACCTTC. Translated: CSVPAGAGYGYTF.

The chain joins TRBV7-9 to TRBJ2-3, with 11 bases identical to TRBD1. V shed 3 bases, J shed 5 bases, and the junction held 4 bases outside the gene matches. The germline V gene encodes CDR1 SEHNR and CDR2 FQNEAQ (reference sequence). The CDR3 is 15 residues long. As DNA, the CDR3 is TGTGCCAGCAGCTTCAGGACAGGGGGCCGAGATACGCAGTATTTT. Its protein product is CASSFRTGGRDTQYF.